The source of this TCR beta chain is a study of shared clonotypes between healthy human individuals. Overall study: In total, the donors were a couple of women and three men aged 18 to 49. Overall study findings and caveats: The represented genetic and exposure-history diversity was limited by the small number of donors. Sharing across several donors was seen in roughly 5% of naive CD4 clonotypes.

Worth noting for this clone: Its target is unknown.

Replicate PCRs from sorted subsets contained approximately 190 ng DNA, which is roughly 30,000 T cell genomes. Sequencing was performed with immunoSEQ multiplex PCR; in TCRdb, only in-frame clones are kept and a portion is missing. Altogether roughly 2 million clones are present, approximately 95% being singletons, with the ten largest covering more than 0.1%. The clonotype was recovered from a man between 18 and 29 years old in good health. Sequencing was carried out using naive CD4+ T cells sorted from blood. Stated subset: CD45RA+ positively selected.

Written as DNA, the CDR3 is TGCGCCAGCAGCCCCGACATTGAGGCCTACAATGAGCAGTTCTTC. As protein: CASSPDIEAYNEQFF. The V gene is TRBV5-1, the J gene TRBJ2-1; D remains unclear. The V and J ends lost 4 bases and 2 bases respectively, with 13 bases between them. This CDR3 is built from 15 residues. The germline CDR1 and CDR2 sequences are SGHRS and YFSETQ. Variable domain in full (rest from reference TRBV5-1 and TRBJ2-1): KAGVTQTPRYLIKTRGQQVTLSCSPISGHRSVSWYQQTPGQGLQFLFEYFSETQRNKGNFPGRFSGRQFSNSRSEMNVSTLELGDSALYLCASSPDIEAYNEQFFGPGTRLTVL.